The subject of this entry is one T cell receptor (beta chain). Its antigen is not identified. This entry belongs to a study of response to subunit inactivated influenza vaccine. Study-level findings and limits: The authors suggested that every seasonal influenza vaccination recruits few new T cells.

Via MiXCR, TCRdb re-called the RT-PCR reads, giving one row per CDR3 protein. Of around 190,000 distinct CDR3 sequences listed, 13% to 15% are singletons. This CDR3 spans 12 amino acids. Trimming stripped 4 bases from V and 7 bases from J, with 11 bases between. CDR1 MNHEY and CDR2 SVGEGT come from the germline V gene. This TCR came from a man between 45 and 60 years old who received an inactivated influenza vaccine. The source material was CD8+ T cells sorted from PBMCs, sampled roughly 5 days after vaccination. The chain has TRBV6-2 or TRBV6-3 and TRBJ2-7; D remains unclear. CDR3 nucleotide sequence: TGTGCCAGCAGTTGGCCCGACCTGGAGCAGTACTTC. Protein: CASSWPDLEQYF.